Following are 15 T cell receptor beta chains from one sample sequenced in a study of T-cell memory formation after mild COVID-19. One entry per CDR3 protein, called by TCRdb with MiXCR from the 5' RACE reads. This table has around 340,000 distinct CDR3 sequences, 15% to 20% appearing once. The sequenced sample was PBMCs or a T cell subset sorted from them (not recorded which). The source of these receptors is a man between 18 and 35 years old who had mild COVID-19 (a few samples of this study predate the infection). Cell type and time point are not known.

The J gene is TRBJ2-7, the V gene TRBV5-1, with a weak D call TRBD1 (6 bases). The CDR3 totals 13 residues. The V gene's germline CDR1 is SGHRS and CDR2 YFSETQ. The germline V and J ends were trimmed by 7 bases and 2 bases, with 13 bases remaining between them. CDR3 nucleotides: TGCGCCAGCGCCGGGACAATTGCCTACGAGCAGTACGTC. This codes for CASAGTIAYEQYV.

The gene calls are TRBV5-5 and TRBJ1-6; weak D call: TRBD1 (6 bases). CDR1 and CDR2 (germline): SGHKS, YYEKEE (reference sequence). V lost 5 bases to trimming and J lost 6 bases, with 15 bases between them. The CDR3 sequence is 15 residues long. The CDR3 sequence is CASRDQGTSNSPLHF. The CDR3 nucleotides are TGTGCCAGCAGGGATCAAGGGACAAGTAATTCACCCCTCCACTTT.

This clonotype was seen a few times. In DNA, the CDR3 is TGTGCCAGCGGTAGGGGTATTAACACCGGGGAGCTGTTTTTT. Protein product: CASGRGINTGELFF. The chain recombines TRBV12-3 or TRBV12-4 with TRBJ2-2; D perhaps matches TRBD1 (5 bases). V was shortened by 8 bases and J by 2 bases, with 12 bases between the two germline ends. The CDR3 has 14 residues.

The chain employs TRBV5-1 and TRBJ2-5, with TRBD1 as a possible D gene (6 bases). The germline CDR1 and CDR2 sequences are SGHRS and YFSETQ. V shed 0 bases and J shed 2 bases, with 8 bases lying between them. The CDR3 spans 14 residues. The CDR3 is CASSLGDRQETQYF. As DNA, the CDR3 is TGCGCCAGCAGCTTGGGAGACAGGCAAGAGACCCAGTACTTC.

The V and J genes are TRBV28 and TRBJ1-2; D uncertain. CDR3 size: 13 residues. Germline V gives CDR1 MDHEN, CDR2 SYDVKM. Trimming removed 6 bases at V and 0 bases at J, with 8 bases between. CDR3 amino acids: CASRRTANYGYTF. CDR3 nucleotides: TGTGCCAGCAGACGCACTGCTAACTATGGCTACACCTTC.

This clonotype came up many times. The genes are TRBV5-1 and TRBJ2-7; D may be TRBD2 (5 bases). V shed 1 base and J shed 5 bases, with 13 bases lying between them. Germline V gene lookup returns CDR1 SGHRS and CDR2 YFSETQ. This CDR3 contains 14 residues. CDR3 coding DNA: TGCGCCAGCAGCTTGACCGGGGTTCGGGACGAGCAGTACGTC. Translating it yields CASSLTGVRDEQYV.

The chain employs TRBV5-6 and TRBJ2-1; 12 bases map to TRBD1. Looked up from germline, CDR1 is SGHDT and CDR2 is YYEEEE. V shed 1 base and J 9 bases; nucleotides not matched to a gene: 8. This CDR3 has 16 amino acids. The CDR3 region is CASSLPGQGAVGEQFF. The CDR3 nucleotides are TGTGCCAGCAGCTTGCCGGGACAGGGGGCTGTAGGTGAGCAGTTCTTC.

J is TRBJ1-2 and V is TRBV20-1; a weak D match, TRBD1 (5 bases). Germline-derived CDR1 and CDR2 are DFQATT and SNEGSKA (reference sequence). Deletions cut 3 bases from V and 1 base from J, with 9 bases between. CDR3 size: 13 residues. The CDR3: CSASTGSNYGYTF. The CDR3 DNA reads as TGCAGTGCTAGTACAGGAAGTAACTATGGCTACACCTTC.

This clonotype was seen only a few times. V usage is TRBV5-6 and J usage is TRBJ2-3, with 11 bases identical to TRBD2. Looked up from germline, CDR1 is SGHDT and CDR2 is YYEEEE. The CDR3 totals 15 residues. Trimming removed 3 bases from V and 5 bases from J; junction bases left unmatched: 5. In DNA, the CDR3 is TGTGCCAGCAGCTCCTTAGCGGGGGGGCAAGATACGCAGTATTTT. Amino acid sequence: CASSSLAGGQDTQYF.

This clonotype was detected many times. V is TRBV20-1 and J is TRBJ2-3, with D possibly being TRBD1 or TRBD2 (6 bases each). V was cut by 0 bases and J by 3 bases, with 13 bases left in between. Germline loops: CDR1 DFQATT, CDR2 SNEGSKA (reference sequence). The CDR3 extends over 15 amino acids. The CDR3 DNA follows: TGCAGTGCTAGAGACAGAGGGGGGAAGACAGATACGCAGTATTTT. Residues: CSARDRGGKTDTQYF.

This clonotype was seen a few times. The CDR3, as DNA: TGCGCCAGCAGCTCGAGACAGGGAACGGGCGGGGAGCTGTTTTTT. It codes for CASSSRQGTGGELFF. The chain recombines TRBV5-1 with TRBJ2-2; TRBD1 aligns across 7 bases. Per germline, CDR1 SGHRS and CDR2 YFSETQ. The CDR3 length is 15 residues. With V trimmed by 3 bases and J by 7 bases, 9 bases remained unmatched.

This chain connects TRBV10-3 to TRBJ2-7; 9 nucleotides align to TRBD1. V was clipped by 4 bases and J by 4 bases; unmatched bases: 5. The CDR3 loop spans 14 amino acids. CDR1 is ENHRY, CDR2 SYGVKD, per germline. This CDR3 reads CAISGGQGLYEQYV. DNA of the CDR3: TGTGCCATCAGTGGGGGACAGGGTCTATACGAGCAGTACGTC.

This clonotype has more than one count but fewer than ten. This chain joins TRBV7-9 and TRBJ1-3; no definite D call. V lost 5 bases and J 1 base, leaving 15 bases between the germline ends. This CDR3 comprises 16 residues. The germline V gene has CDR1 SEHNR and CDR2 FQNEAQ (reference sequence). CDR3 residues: CASSPGPVGSGNTIYF. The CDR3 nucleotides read TGTGCCAGCAGCCCAGGACCGGTTGGATCTGGAAACACCATATATTTT.

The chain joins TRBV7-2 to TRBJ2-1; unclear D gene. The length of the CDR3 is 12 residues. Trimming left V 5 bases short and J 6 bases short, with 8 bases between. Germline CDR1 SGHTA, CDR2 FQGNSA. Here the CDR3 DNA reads TGTGCCAGCAGCCCCTGGGGCAATGAGCAGTTCTTC. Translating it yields CASSPWGNEQFF.

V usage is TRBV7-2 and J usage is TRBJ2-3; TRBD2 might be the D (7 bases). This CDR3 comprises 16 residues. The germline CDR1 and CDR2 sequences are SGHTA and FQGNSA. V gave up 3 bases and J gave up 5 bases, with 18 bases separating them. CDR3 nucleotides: TGTGCCAGCAGCTTGAGGCGGGGGCCCCACCTAGATACGCAGTATTTT. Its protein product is CASSLRRGPHLDTQYF.